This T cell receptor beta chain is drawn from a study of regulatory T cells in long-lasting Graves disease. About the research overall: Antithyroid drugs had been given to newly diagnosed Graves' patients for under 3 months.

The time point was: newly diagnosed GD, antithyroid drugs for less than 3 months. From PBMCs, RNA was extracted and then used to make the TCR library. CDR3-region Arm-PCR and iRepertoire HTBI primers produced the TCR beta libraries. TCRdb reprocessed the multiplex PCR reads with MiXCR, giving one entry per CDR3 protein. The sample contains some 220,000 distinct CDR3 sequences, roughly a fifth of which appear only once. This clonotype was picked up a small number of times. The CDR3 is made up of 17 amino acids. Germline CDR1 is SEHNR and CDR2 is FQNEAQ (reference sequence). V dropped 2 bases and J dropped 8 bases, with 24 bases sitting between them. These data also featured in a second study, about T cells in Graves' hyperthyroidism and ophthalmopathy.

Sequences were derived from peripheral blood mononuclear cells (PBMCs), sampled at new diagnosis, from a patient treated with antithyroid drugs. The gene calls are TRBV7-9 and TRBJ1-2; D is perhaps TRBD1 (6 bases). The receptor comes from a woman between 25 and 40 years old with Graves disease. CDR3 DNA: TGTGCCAGCAGCTTATTCCCTCACGAACAGGGACGGGGCGGCTACACCTTC. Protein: CASSLFPHEQGRGGYTF.